This T cell receptor (beta chain) was identified in a study of blood T cell repertoires in COVID-19. Study context: Sources were T cells, B-cell-depleted T cells, or PBMCs; the material itself was cDNA or gDNA.

Study members were between roughly 18 and 100 years old and lived in 24 US regions. Participants reported their clinical history, and cohort assignment relied on those reports. Per the original data handling: Estimation of nucleated cell counts relied on the amplification of reference gene primers. Here immunoSEQ multiplex PCR was the method, and the copy in TCRdb shows in-frame clones only, minus some. Clone size and the V and J calls come from that table; the DNA yielded D and trimming. The table lists fewer than 250,000 clones, around 82% of them singletons. V shed 0 bases and J shed 4 bases, with 12 bases lying between them. Per the germline V gene, CDR1 is SNHLY and CDR2 is FYNNEI. This CDR3 comprises 15 residues.

The V gene is TRBV2, the J gene TRBJ1-1; tentative D call: TRBD1 (5 bases). The sequenced sample was PBMCs or T cells enriched from blood (not recorded which). This TCR derives from a woman aged 40-49 years with acute COVID-19. CDR3 nucleotide sequence: TGTGCCAGCAGTGAAGCAAGGGGCAGAGCCACTGAAGCTTTCTTT. Its protein is CASSEARGRATEAFF.